The 10 T cell receptor beta chains reported below all come from one sample, sequenced in a study of T cells in tumors and immune-related adverse events. Assay: immunoSEQ multiplex PCR; the TCRdb copy retains only in-frame clones and omits some. This table holds around 10,000 clones, roughly 90% found once. This sample comprised lymph node tissue, obtained from a patient treated with anti-PD-1 therapy. These receptors were obtained from a female donor with metastatic renal cell carcinoma.

The genes are TRBV25-1 and TRBJ1-6; D is uncertain. V was shortened by 4 bases and J by 10 bases, with 11 bases between the two germline ends. This CDR3 spans 13 amino acids. Looked up from germline, CDR1 is MGHDK and CDR2 is SYGVNS. The CDR3 coding sequence is TGTGCCAGCAGTGTCGCAGAGCGATCACCCCTCCACTTT. The encoded protein is CASSVAERSPLHF.

The V call is TRBV4-2, the J call TRBJ2-7; TRBD2 agrees at 10 bases. The CDR3 has 17 residues. The V gene end was trimmed by 2 bases and the J gene end by 1 base; junction bases not matched to a gene: 8. Germline V gene data show CDR1 as LGHNA and CDR2 as YNFKEQ. CDR3 nucleotide sequence: TGTGCCAGCAGCCAACTACCCGGACTAGCGGCTTCCTACGAGCAGTACTTC. Protein sequence: CASSQLPGLAASYEQYF.

CDR3: CASKTGGYEKLFF. DNA of the CDR3: TGTGCCAGTAAGACAGGGGGATATGAAAAACTGTTTTTT. This chain uses TRBV2 with TRBJ1-4; 9 nucleotides align to TRBD1. The CDR3 extends over 13 amino acids. Germline V gene data show CDR1 as SNHLY and CDR2 as FYNNEI. The J segment lost 6 bases and the V segment lost 9 bases, leaving 5 bases of the junction unmatched.

V usage is TRBV6-1 and J usage is TRBJ1-5; 10 bases are shared with TRBD1. V trimming: 6 bases; J trimming: 5 bases; junction bases outside the gene matches: 1. The CDR3 totals 13 residues. Germline assignment: CDR1 MNHNS and CDR2 SASEGT. In DNA, the CDR3 is TGTGCCAGCAGGGACAGGGGGGATCAGCCCCAGCATTTT. Its translation: CASRDRGDQPQHF.

The chain is built from TRBV14 and TRBJ1-2; no definite D call. Per germline, CDR1 SGHDN and CDR2 FVKESK. The CDR3 has 14 amino acids. V lost 4 bases to trimming and J lost 3 bases, with 12 bases between them. The CDR3 DNA is TGTGCCAGCAGCCCTAGCGGGTCTCACTATGGCTACACCTTC. Protein sequence: CASSPSGSHYGYTF.

The rearrangement uses TRBV6-5 and TRBJ2-7; 8 nucleotides line up with TRBD1. The CDR3 is made up of 16 amino acids. Germline assignment: CDR1 MNHEY and CDR2 SVGAGI. With 2 bases clipped from V and 4 bases from J, the junction kept 10 bases outside the gene matches. CDR3 DNA: TGTGCCAGCAGTTACGAAATCGGGACAGGCGTTTACGAGCAGTACTTC. Translating gives CASSYEIGTGVYEQYF.

The chain links TRBV27 to TRBJ2-2; D unclear. CDR3 size: 14 residues. The germline V gene has CDR1 MNHEY and CDR2 SMNVEV (reference sequence). V dropped 2 bases and J dropped 1 base, with 5 bases sitting between them. CDR3 DNA: TGTGCCAGCAGTTTAGGATGGAACACCGGGGAGCTGTTTTTT. Its translation is CASSLGWNTGELFF.

This clone was observed a single time. The chain joins TRBV11-2 to TRBJ2-7, with 9 bases that match TRBD1. CDR1 SGHAT and CDR2 FQNNGV come from the germline V gene. CDR3 length: 15 residues. Losses at the gene ends were 1 base for V and 5 bases for J; bases not matched to a gene: 6. This CDR3 reads CASSLGDRTGDEQYF. CDR3 DNA: TGTGCCAGCAGCTTAGGCGACCGGACAGGGGACGAGCAGTACTTC.

J is TRBJ2-7 and V is TRBV7-8; D is undetermined. V was trimmed by 6 bases and J by 3 bases, leaving 12 bases between them. Looked up from germline, CDR1 is SGHVS and CDR2 is FQNEAQ. The CDR3 sequence is 13 residues long. CDR3 DNA: TGTGCCAGCAGACGAGCACTGGACTACGAGCAGTACTTC. It codes for CASRRALDYEQYF.

A note on this clone: One end of the junction varies from germline; a read error may be responsible. This chain connects TRBV27 to TRBJ1-2, with 7 bases lining up with TRBD1. The CDR3 extends over 13 amino acids. CDR1 and CDR2 (germline): MNHEY, SMNVEV (reference sequence). The CDR3, as DNA: TGTGTCAGCAGTTTAAGCTCAGGGGGTGGCTACACCTTC. Protein sequence: CVSSLSSGGGYTF.